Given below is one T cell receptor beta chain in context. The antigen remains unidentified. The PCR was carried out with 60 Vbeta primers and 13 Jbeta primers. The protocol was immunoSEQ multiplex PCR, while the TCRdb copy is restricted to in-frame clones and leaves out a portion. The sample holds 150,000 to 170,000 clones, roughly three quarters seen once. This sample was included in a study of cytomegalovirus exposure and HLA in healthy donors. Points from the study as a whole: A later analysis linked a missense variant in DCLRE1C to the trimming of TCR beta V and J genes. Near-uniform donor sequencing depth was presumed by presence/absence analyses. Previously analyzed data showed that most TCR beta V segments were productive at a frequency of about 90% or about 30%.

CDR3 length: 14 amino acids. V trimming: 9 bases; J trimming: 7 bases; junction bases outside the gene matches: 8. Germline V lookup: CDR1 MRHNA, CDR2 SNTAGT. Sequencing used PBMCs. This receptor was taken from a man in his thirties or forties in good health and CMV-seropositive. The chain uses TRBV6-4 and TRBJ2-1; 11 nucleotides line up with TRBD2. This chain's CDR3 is CASPLAGELNEQFF. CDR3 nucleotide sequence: TGTGCCAGTCCACTAGCGGGAGAATTAAATGAGCAGTTCTTC.